One sample yielded the 13 T cell receptor beta chains listed below, sequenced in a study of shared clonotypes between healthy human individuals. Clones were read by immunoSEQ multiplex PCR, and TCRdb kept only the in-frame ones, dropping some. The table lists over 2 million clones, over 85% of them singletons. Sequenced sample: naive CD4+ T cells sorted from blood. Sample subset: CD45RA+ positively selected. The origin of the receptors is a man aged 18 to 29 in good health.

J is TRBJ2-7 and V is TRBV5-1; D is possibly TRBD2 (5 bases). The ends were cut back, 0 bases at V and 0 bases at J, with 13 bases in the middle. The CDR3 has 16 residues. In germline, CDR1 is SGHRS, CDR2 YFSETQ. Here the CDR3 DNA reads TGCGCCAGCAGCTTGGTCCCCCTAGGGAGCTCCTACGAGCAGTACTTC. Its translation: CASSLVPLGSSYEQYF.

Concerning this clone itself: The sample has other DNA sequences that encode this CDR3 too. The chain joins TRBV5-1 to TRBJ2-2; D ambiguous. The CDR3 totals 14 residues. The V and J ends lost 3 bases and 0 bases respectively, with 6 bases between them. Germline-derived CDR1 and CDR2 are SGHRS and YFSETQ. For the CDR3, the DNA is TGCGCCAGCAGCTCCGGCGCGAACACCGGGGAGCTGTTTTTT. It specifies CASSSGANTGELFF.

With respect to this clone: Other nucleotide sequences from this sample produce the same CDR3. V gene TRBV4-1 combines with J gene TRBJ2-7, with D uncertain. Trimming pared 1 base from V and 1 base from J, leaving 8 bases between. This CDR3 comprises 14 residues. Germline CDR1 MGHRA, CDR2 YSYEKL. The CDR3 is CASSQVALSYEQYF. As DNA, the CDR3 is TGCGCCAGCAGCCAAGTTGCGCTGTCCTACGAGCAGTACTTC.

This clone was found once. This may stem from a read error, because a much larger clone lies one nucleotide away. The rearrangement uses TRBV4-1 and TRBJ1-1; the D gene is possibly TRBD1 (6 bases). The CDR3 length is 13 residues. The germline V and J ends were trimmed by 6 bases and 10 bases, with 18 bases remaining between them. CDR1 is MGHRA, CDR2 YSYEKL, per germline. Here the CDR3 reads CASSFSGTYGAFF. CDR3 DNA sequence: TGCGCCAGCAGTTTTTCCGGGACATATGGAGCTTTCTTT.

About this clone itself: This same CDR3 is encoded by further DNA sequences in the sample. This chain links TRBV6-6 with TRBJ2-7; no firm D call. Trimming pared 3 bases from V and 5 bases from J, leaving 5 bases between. The CDR3 length is 11 residues. The V gene's germline CDR1 is MNHNY and CDR2 SVGAGI (reference sequence). The CDR3 DNA follows: TGTGCCAGCAGTTATCTTGACGAGCAGTACTTC. This translates into CASSYLDEQYF.

V usage is TRBV14 and J usage is TRBJ1-1; D unresolved. V lost 3 bases, J lost 1 base, and 9 bases lay in between. This CDR3 has 14 amino acids. Looked up from germline, CDR1 is SGHDN and CDR2 is FVKESK. The CDR3 DNA reads as TGTGCCAGCAGCCATTACCCTGGGAACACTGAAGCTTTCTTT. Its protein product is CASSHYPGNTEAFF.

The chain recombines TRBV13 with TRBJ2-7; 8 positions match TRBD1. Germline values: CDR1 PRHDT, CDR2 FYEKMQ (reference sequence). J lost 4 bases, V lost 4 bases, and 3 bases had no gene match. This CDR3 comprises 13 residues. The DNA for the CDR3 is TGTGCCAGCAGCTCAGACAGGGGTTACGAGCAGTACTTC. Protein product: CASSSDRGYEQYF.

The chain couples TRBV5-4 to TRBJ2-3; D possibly matches TRBD1 or TRBD2 (5 bases each). The CDR3 is made up of 14 amino acids. Trimming left V 4 bases short and J 0 bases short, with 9 bases between. Germline V gene lookup returns CDR1 SGHNT and CDR2 YYREEE (reference sequence). This CDR3 is CASSRDHSTDTQYF. The CDR3 bases are TGTGCCAGCAGCCGGGACCATAGCACAGATACGCAGTATTTT. The full variable domain, completed using reference TRBV5-4 and TRBJ2-3, is ETGVTQSPTHLIKTRGQQVTLRCSSQSGHNTVSWYQQALGQGPQFIFQYYREEENGRGNFPPRFSGLQFPNYSSELNVNALELDDSALYLCASSRDHSTDTQYFGPGTRLTVL.

This chain connects TRBV5-4 to TRBJ2-1; TRBD2 is a possible D gene (5 bases). V shed 2 bases and J shed 7 bases, with 19 bases lying between them. There are 16 residues in the CDR3. Germline V gives CDR1 SGHNT, CDR2 YYREEE (reference sequence). CDR3 sequence reads: CASSLAPGIRGNEQFF. The CDR3 DNA reads as TGTGCCAGCAGCTTAGCACCGGGGATCCGGGGAAATGAGCAGTTCTTC.

The chain carries TRBV4-3 and TRBJ2-7, with 7 bases fitting TRBD1. Trimming at V came to 1 base and at J to 1 base, leaving 10 bases not matched to a gene. The CDR3 has 17 amino acids. Germline V gene lookup returns CDR1 LGHNA and CDR2 YSLEER. The CDR3: CASSQAKQGVASYEQYF. CDR3 bases: TGCGCCAGCAGCCAAGCCAAGCAGGGGGTTGCTTCCTACGAGCAGTACTTC.

The genes are TRBV28 and TRBJ1-2, with a tentative D call TRBD1 (6 bases). Per germline, CDR1 MDHEN and CDR2 SYDVKM. V dropped 6 bases and J dropped 8 bases, with 25 bases sitting between them. The CDR3 has 16 residues. The CDR3 is CASSIPRAQGLGGYTF. The CDR3 DNA sequence: TGTGCCAGCAGCATCCCTCGTGCACAGGGCCTGGGGGGCTACACCTTC.

The V gene is TRBV2, the J gene TRBJ1-1, with unresolved D. The V end lost 4 bases, the J end lost 4 bases, and 10 bases lay between the germline ends. The CDR3 is 13 residues long. CDR1 is SNHLY, CDR2 FYNNEI, per germline. CDR3 region: CASSAERSTEAFF. For the CDR3, the DNA is TGTGCCAGCAGTGCGGAGAGGAGCACTGAAGCTTTCTTT.

About this clone: Additional DNA sequences in this sample encode the identical CDR3. The chain joins TRBV6-5 to TRBJ2-3; D remains unclear. The CDR3 extends over 14 amino acids. Germline loops: CDR1 MNHEY, CDR2 SVGAGI. V was cut by 5 bases and J by 0 bases, with 9 bases left in between. CDR3 sequence: CASSRGRSTDTQYF. The CDR3 coding sequence is TGTGCCAGCAGTCGCGGACGGAGCACAGATACGCAGTATTTT.